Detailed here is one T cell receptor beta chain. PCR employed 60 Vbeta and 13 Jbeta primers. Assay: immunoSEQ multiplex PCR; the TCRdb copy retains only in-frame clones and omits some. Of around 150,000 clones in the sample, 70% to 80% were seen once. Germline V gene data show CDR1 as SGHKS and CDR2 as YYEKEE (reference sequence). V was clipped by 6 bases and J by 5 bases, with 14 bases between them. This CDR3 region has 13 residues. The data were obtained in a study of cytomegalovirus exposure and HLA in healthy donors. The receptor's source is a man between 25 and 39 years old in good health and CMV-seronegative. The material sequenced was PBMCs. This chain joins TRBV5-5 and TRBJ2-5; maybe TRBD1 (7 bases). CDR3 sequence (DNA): TGTGCCAGCACCCAGGGGGGTGCGGAGACCCAGTACTTC. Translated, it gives CASTQGGAETQYF.